This T cell receptor beta chain came from a study of technical replicates of blood from a few donors. This clone was picked up one time. The CDR3 sequence is 14 residues long. V was pared by 3 bases and J by 4 bases, with 13 bases between. Germline CDR1 MNHEY, CDR2 SMNVEV (reference sequence). Data came from immunoSEQ multiplex PCR; TCRdb stores just in-frame clones and leaves some out. The sample includes some 80,000 clones, just over 95% of them seen just once. This TCR came from a human donor in good health. The chain carries TRBV27 and TRBJ2-7; D may be TRBD1 (6 bases). The source material was T cells isolated from PBMCs. CDR3 DNA sequence: TGTGCCAGCAGTTTGTCCCTCAGGGGATACGAGCAGTACTTC. Protein product: CASSLSLRGYEQYF.